A single sample is the source of the 2 T cell receptor beta chains below, sequenced in a study of human T cells and chemical hapten exposure. Time point defined: healthy volunteer bleed at 2 weeks. From whole blood left unfractionated, total RNA was extracted. TCRdb passed the RACE reads through MiXCR, listing each CDR3 protein once. The sample contains about 41,000 distinct CDR3 sequences, 4% to 4.5% of which appear only once. Specimen: whole blood. All receptors derive from a human donor in good health. Some clones in this sample may be carry-over from other donors' samples.

This clonotype was recorded at least ten times. This chain joins TRBV14 and TRBJ2-3; no clear D gene. V was pared by 4 bases and J by 0 bases, with 8 bases between. Per germline, CDR1 SGHDN and CDR2 FVKESK. The CDR3 is 14 amino acids. The CDR3 here is CASSPIGSTDTQYF. CDR3 nucleotides: TGTGCCAGCAGCCCAATCGGGAGCACAGATACGCAGTATTTT.

This clonotype was picked up a small number of times. This chain joins TRBV5-1 and TRBJ2-3, with 11 bases lining up with TRBD2. The V segment lost 4 bases and the J segment 6 bases; nucleotides outside the gene matches: 13. CDR1 is SGHRS and CDR2 is YFSETQ in the germline V gene. This CDR3 comprises 17 residues. DNA for the CDR3: TGCGCCAGCAGCAACGGACTAGCGGGCTTCCTAATGGATACGCAGTATTTT. Protein: CASSNGLAGFLMDTQYF.